This TCR beta chain was observed in a study of T cell responses to AZD1222 COVID-19 vaccine. CDR1 and CDR2 (germline): LGHDT, YNNKEL (reference sequence). The CDR3 sequence is 13 residues long. With 0 bases removed from V and 8 bases from J, the gap between germline ends came to 7 bases. Sequencing was performed with immunoSEQ multiplex PCR; in TCRdb, only in-frame clones are kept and a portion is missing. The sample yields 130,000 or so clones, 91% seen once. This chain connects TRBV3-1 (or the pseudogene TRBV3-2) to TRBJ1-4; D remains unclear. This clonotype originated in an adult who received the MenACWY meningococcal vaccine as a control. The sample in question was peripheral blood, obtained 28 days after the second dose of the MenACWY control vaccine. The chain's CDR3 is CASSQEAVEKLFF. The CDR3 DNA follows: TGTGCCAGCAGCCAAGAGGCGGTGGAAAAACTGTTTTTT.